This T cell receptor beta chain was sequenced in a study of cytomegalovirus exposure and HLA in healthy donors. As for the study in general: In terms of ancestry, the Caucasian-associated cluster contained roughly 81% of the roughly 400 genotyped donors. Overall study findings and caveats: Later analysis revealed greater clonal expansion in HLA-associated TCR beta chains than in equally common others. Rates of TCR association differed by HLA locus in a later analysis, with DRB1 highest and HLA-C lowest.

With 60 Vbeta and 13 Jbeta primers, the PCR was carried out. Assay used: immunoSEQ multiplex PCR; TCRdb lists only in-frame clones, some missing. Here the sample spans about 180,000 clones, 75% to 80% being singletons. The CDR3 loop spans 13 amino acids. Germline CDR1 SGHRS, CDR2 YFSETQ. V shed 2 bases and J shed 7 bases, with 9 bases lying between them. As for this clone: Antigen specificity is unknown.

The receptor's source is a man aged 35 to 55 in good health and CMV-seropositive. Sequences were obtained from PBMCs. The chain recombines TRBV5-1 with TRBJ1-4, with D perhaps TRBD1 (5 bases). The CDR3 sequence is CASSLMGGEKLFF. For the CDR3, the DNA is TGCGCCAGCAGCTTAATGGGGGGTGAAAAACTGTTTTTT.